The 6 T cell receptor beta chains below come from one sample, sequenced in a study of T cell clones after liver transplantation. For these receptors, no antigen is known. Sequencing of dividing CFSE-low cells from the MLR defined alloreactive TCRbeta sequences. Clones were read by immunoSEQ multiplex PCR, and TCRdb kept only the in-frame ones, dropping some. The sample lists roughly 630 clones, under 60% occurring once. Input material: CD4+ T cells from cultured PBMCs. The receptors originated from a human patient who received a liver transplant. Certain T cells may be donor cells from the graft.

This clone was seen only once. J is TRBJ2-5 and V is TRBV2, with TRBD1 matching 9 bases. The CDR3 sequence is 15 residues long. J lost 1 base, V lost 7 bases, and 7 bases had no gene match. Germline CDR1 is SNHLY and CDR2 is FYNNEI. In DNA form, the CDR3 reads TGTGCCAGCAAAAGGACAGGGGCCCTCCAAGAGACCCAGTACTTC. Translation gives CASKRTGALQETQYF.

The chain joins TRBV15 to TRBJ1-2; D is unresolved. The V gene lost 5 bases and the J gene lost 4 bases, with 23 bases spanning the gap. The germline gives CDR1 LNHNV, CDR2 YYDKDF (reference sequence). This CDR3 has 17 amino acids. In DNA, the CDR3 is TGTGCCACCAGCCCGGAAAAAGGGTGTGGAAAGACCTATGGCTACACCTTC. It codes for CATSPEKGCGKTYGYTF.

This sequence joins TRBV7-6 and TRBJ2-2, with D possibly matching TRBD1 (6 bases). CDR1 SGHVS and CDR2 FNYEAQ come from the germline V gene. The CDR3 runs to 17 residues. V gave up 1 base and J gave up 0 bases, with 12 bases separating them. The DNA of the CDR3 is TGTGCCAGCAGCTTAGTTTCAGGGGCCTCGAACACCGGGGAGCTGTTTTTT. Translated: CASSLVSGASNTGELFF.

This clone turned up a few times. The chain joins TRBV19 to TRBJ1-1; TRBD1 is a possible D gene (6 bases). Germline loops: CDR1 LNHDA, CDR2 SQIVND (reference sequence). V gave up 6 bases and J gave up 10 bases, with 18 bases separating them. The CDR3 sequence is 13 residues long. For the CDR3, the DNA is TGTGCCAGTAGCCCTGTGGGGGGGGCAGGAGCTTTCTTT. Translation gives CASSPVGGAGAFF.

The CDR3 here is CAWSVRTYFTPLHF. The CDR3 DNA reads TGTGCCTGGAGTGTAAGGACCTACTTTACACCCCTCCACTTT. V is TRBV30 and J is TRBJ1-6; D is unclear. CDR1 and CDR2 from the germline V gene are GTSNPN and SVGIG (reference sequence). The CDR3 length is 14 residues. V lost 0 bases and J lost 11, with 14 bases in between.

This chain uses TRBV19 with TRBJ2-7; tentatively, D is TRBD1 (6 bases). The germline V gene has CDR1 LNHDA and CDR2 SQIVND (reference sequence). The CDR3 is 15 amino acids. Trimming cost V 4 bases and J 0 bases, with 13 bases left between them. CDR3 DNA sequence: TGTGCCAGTAGTACGGGGACATCCAGCTCCTACGAGCAGTACTTC. Amino acids: CASSTGTSSSYEQYF.